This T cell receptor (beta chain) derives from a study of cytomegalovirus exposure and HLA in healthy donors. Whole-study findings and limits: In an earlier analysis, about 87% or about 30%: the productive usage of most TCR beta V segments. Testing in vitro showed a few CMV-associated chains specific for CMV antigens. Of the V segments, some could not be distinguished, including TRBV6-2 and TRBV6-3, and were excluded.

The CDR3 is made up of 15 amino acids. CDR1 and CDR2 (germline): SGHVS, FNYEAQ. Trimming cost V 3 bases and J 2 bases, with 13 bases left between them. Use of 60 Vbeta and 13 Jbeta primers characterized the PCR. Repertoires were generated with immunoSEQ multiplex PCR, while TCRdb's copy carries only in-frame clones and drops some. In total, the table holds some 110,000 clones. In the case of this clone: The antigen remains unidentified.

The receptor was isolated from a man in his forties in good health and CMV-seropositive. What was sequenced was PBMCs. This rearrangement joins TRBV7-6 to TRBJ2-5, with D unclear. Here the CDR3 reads CASSFLVSLQETQYF. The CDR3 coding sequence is TGTGCCAGCAGCTTTCTGGTGTCCCTACAAGAGACCCAGTACTTC.